Here is one T cell receptor (beta chain) with its context. This record belongs to a study of blood T cell repertoires in COVID-19. Across the whole study: The study drew acute and convalescent COVID-19 samples from the United States, Italy and Spain. T cells, B-cell-depleted T cells, or PBMCs provided the cDNA or gDNA that served as material.

The CDR3 is 13 amino acids. In germline, CDR1 is LGHDT, CDR2 YNNKEL (reference sequence). V lost 4 bases to trimming and J lost 3 bases; unmatched junction nucleotides: 3. Original methodology: How many nucleated cells were present was estimated from reference gene primer amplification. Only in-frame clones appear in the TCRdb table, and some are missing; sequencing was by immunoSEQ multiplex PCR. That table supplies the V and J calls and clone size; D and trimming were determined from the DNA. The sample consists of 200,000 to 250,000 clones, about 87% of them appearing once. The sample consisted of peripheral blood. The source is a woman in her 70s with active or convalescent COVID-19. This chain uses TRBV3-1 (or the pseudogene TRBV3-2) with TRBJ2-7, with 7 nucleotides matching TRBD1. The DNA of the CDR3 is TGTGCCAGCAGCCCGGGGACAGTCTACGAGCAGTACTTC. Residues: CASSPGTVYEQYF.